A selection of T cell receptor beta chains follows, all from one sample in a study of blood T cell repertoires in COVID-19. Some clones are missing from TCRdb's copy, which holds only in-frame ones; the method was immunoSEQ multiplex PCR. The sample contains about 74,000 clones, around 87% of which appear only once. What was sequenced was peripheral blood. These receptors originate from a woman of 80 years or more with active or convalescent COVID-19. Both conserved end residues are part of each CDR3. Each record gives: CDR3 protein, CDR3 DNA, J gene, V gene, CDR3 length, D gene, clone size. A D gene is named only where the DNA matches it firmly. Size values are once, few and many counts, or a class for expanded clones, and some rows have none.

CDR3aa: CASSSLTGTGSSYEQYF
CDR3nt: TGTGCCAGTAGTAGCCTCACCGGGACAGGAAGCTCCTACGAGCAGTACTTC
j_gene: TRBJ2-7
v_gene: TRBV19
len: 17
d_gene: TRBD1
abundance: NA

CDR3aa: CASSPQGGRSNQPQHF
CDR3nt: TGTGCCAGCAGTCCCCAGGGAGGGAGAAGCAATCAGCCCCAGCATTTT
j_gene: TRBJ1-5
v_gene: TRBV2
len: 16
d_gene: NA
abundance: NA

CDR3aa: CASSLLGEMEQYF
CDR3nt: TGTGCCAGCAGCCTCCTCGGGGAGATGGAGCAGTACTTC
j_gene: TRBJ2-7
v_gene: TRBV4-2
len: 13
d_gene: NA
abundance: once

CDR3aa: CASQGGHNTYNEQFF
CDR3nt: TGTGCCAGTCAAGGGGGCCACAATACCTACAATGAGCAGTTCTTC
j_gene: TRBJ2-1
v_gene: TRBV27
len: 15
d_gene: TRBD1
abundance: few

CDR3aa: CASGATGTEAFF
CDR3nt: TGCGCCAGCGGGGCAACAGGGACTGAAGCTTTCTTT
j_gene: TRBJ1-1
v_gene: TRBV10-1
len: 12
d_gene: NA
abundance: NA

CDR3aa: CATSRIGTSNEKLFF
CDR3nt: TGTGCCACCAGCAGAATCGGGACTAGTAATGAAAAACTGTTTTTT
j_gene: TRBJ1-4
v_gene: TRBV15
len: 15
d_gene: NA
abundance: NA

CDR3aa: CASSFRGNRDRDSPLHF
CDR3nt: TGTGCCAGCAGCTTCCGGGGTAACCGGGACAGGGATTCACCCCTCCACTTT
j_gene: TRBJ1-6
v_gene: TRBV5-6
len: 17
d_gene: TRBD1
abundance: NA

CDR3aa: CASSYLTGSSPLHF
CDR3nt: TGTGCCAGCAGTTACTTAACAGGGTCTTCACCCCTCCACTTT
j_gene: TRBJ1-6
v_gene: TRBV6-2/TRBV6-3
len: 14
d_gene: NA
abundance: NA

CDR3aa: CASSSRLAGYTTGELFF
CDR3nt: TGTGCCAGCAGCTCTCGACTAGCGGGGTATACTACCGGGGAGCTGTTTTTT
j_gene: TRBJ2-2
v_gene: TRBV7-2
len: 17
d_gene: TRBD2
abundance: NA

CDR3aa: CASSPLVVQQFF
CDR3nt: TGTGCCAGCAGCCCTCTAGTGGTGCAGCAGTTCTTC
j_gene: TRBJ2-1
v_gene: TRBV11-2
len: 12
d_gene: NA
abundance: NA

CDR3aa: CASSETRPGTGLYEQYF
CDR3nt: TGTGCCAGCAGTGAAACTCGACCCGGGACAGGGTTGTACGAGCAGTACTTC
j_gene: TRBJ2-7
v_gene: TRBV2
len: 17
d_gene: TRBD1
abundance: NA

CDR3aa: CAWGRGFNEQYF
CDR3nt: TGTGCCTGGGGGAGGGGGTTCAACGAGCAGTACTTC
j_gene: TRBJ2-7
v_gene: TRBV30
len: 12
d_gene: NA
abundance: NA

CDR3aa: CASSQNRQLNTEAFF
CDR3nt: TGTGCCAGCAGTCAAAACCGACAGCTGAACACTGAAGCTTTCTTT
j_gene: TRBJ1-1
v_gene: TRBV6-6
len: 15
d_gene: NA
abundance: NA

CDR3aa: CATLRGRVNEQFF
CDR3nt: TGTGCCACCTTAAGGGGAAGGGTTAATGAGCAGTTCTTC
j_gene: TRBJ2-1
v_gene: TRBV3-1/TRBV3-2
len: 13
d_gene: NA
abundance: NA

CDR3aa: CASSRGGNRDIDYEQYF
CDR3nt: TGCGCCAGCAGCCGGGGGGGTAATCGGGACATAGACTACGAGCAGTACTTC
j_gene: TRBJ2-7
v_gene: TRBV5-1
len: 17
d_gene: TRBD2
abundance: NA

CDR3aa: CASSLQVWETQYF
CDR3nt: TGTGCCAGCAGCCTACAGGTCTGGGAGACCCAGTACTTC
j_gene: TRBJ2-5
v_gene: TRBV6-2/TRBV6-3
len: 13
d_gene: NA
abundance: once

CDR3aa: CASSPFMAGVNTEAFF
CDR3nt: TGTGCCAGTAGCCCCTTTATGGCGGGGGTGAACACTGAAGCTTTCTTT
j_gene: TRBJ1-1
v_gene: TRBV19
len: 16
d_gene: NA
abundance: NA

CDR3aa: CASRGQGTEYGYTF
CDR3nt: TGTGCCAGCAGGGGTCAGGGGACAGAATATGGCTACACCTTC
j_gene: TRBJ1-2
v_gene: TRBV25-1
len: 14
d_gene: TRBD1
abundance: NA

CDR3aa: CASSVRGNTEAFF
CDR3nt: TGTGCCAGTAGTGTGAGAGGGAACACTGAAGCTTTCTTT
j_gene: TRBJ1-1
v_gene: TRBV19
len: 13
d_gene: NA
abundance: NA

CDR3aa: CASSPTDRGSTEAFF
CDR3nt: TGTGCCAGCAGCCCCACGGACAGGGGAAGCACTGAAGCTTTCTTT
j_gene: TRBJ1-1
v_gene: TRBV5-6
len: 15
d_gene: TRBD1
abundance: NA

CDR3aa: CASSITGVAFF
CDR3nt: TGTGCCAGCAGTATTACAGGGGTTGCTTTCTTT
j_gene: TRBJ1-1
v_gene: TRBV12-3/TRBV12-4
len: 11
d_gene: TRBD1
abundance: NA

CDR3aa: CASSQESGYEQYF
CDR3nt: TGCGCCAGCAGCCAAGAATCCGGTTACGAGCAGTACTTC
j_gene: TRBJ2-7
v_gene: TRBV4-1
len: 13
d_gene: NA
abundance: NA